The clone carrying this TCR beta chain was observed a few times. Participants were aged roughly 18 to 89 years from approximately 24 US areas. Per the authors' pipeline: Amplification of reference gene primers was used by the study to estimate nucleated cell counts. Generated by immunoSEQ multiplex PCR, the TCRdb table keeps only in-frame clones and is missing some. V and J calls and clone size are given by that table; D and trimming were obtained from the DNA. The profile covers 350,000 to 450,000 clones, with approximately 93% appearing a single time and roughly 0.86% taken by the ten largest. This entry belongs to a study of blood T cell repertoires in COVID-19. Whole-study context: Sources were T cells, B-cell-depleted T cells, or PBMCs; the material itself was cDNA or gDNA.

The TCR was taken from a woman aged 40 to 50 who had been exposed to COVID-19. Sequencing input: PBMCs or T cells enriched from blood (not recorded which).

In DNA form, the CDR3 reads TGTGCCACGTTACAGGGGGCGAGAGGGTATGGCTACACCTTC. Its translation is CATLQGARGYGYTF. The chain joins TRBV19 to TRBJ1-2; 9 bases match TRBD1. Germline lookup yields CDR1 LNHDA and CDR2 SQIVND (reference sequence). The CDR3 spans 14 residues. The junction had 11 bases not matched to a gene; V was cut back by 10 bases and J by 5 bases.